A selection of T cell receptor beta chains follows, all from one sample in a study of identifying expanded T cells in peripheral blood. The method was immunoSEQ multiplex PCR; TCRdb's version includes in-frame clones alone and lacks a portion of them. This sample yields some 120,000 clones, of which 75% to 90% are seen a single time; 3% to 4% belongs to the top ten. The sample comprised blood. All receptors derive from a person aged 18 to 75 in good health. Each CDR3 is given with its conserved first and last residue. D genes are given only for firm matches. A clone size is listed for some rows: how often the clone was seen (once, few, many), or a class if it is expanded.

d_call,v_call,j_call,clone_size,cdr3_aa,cdr3_nt
.,TRBV25-1,TRBJ1-2,.,CATSVLANYGYTF,TGTGCCACCTCAGTTTTAGCTAACTATGGCTACACCTTC
.,TRBV5-5,TRBJ2-4,.,CASSRWGENIQYF,TGTGCCAGCAGCCGATGGGGGGAAAACATTCAGTACTTC
.,TRBV2,TRBJ1-2,.,CAGRQEDYGYTF,TGTGCCGGCCGACAGGAAGACTATGGCTACACCTTC
.,TRBV7-2,TRBJ2-1,.,CASSFGISYNEQFF,TGTGCCAGCAGCTTTGGGATTTCCTACAATGAGCAGTTCTTC
.,TRBV6-5,TRBJ1-2,.,CASRGPSIYGYTF,TGTGCCAGCAGGGGACCCTCCATATATGGCTACACCTTC
.,TRBV2,TRBJ2-2,.,CASSERATGELFF,TGTGCCAGCAGTGAAAGGGCGACCGGGGAGCTGTTTTTT
TRBD2,TRBV6-6,TRBJ2-1,.,CASSFGLAGYNEQFF,TGTGCCAGCAGCTTCGGACTAGCGGGGTACAATGAGCAGTTCTTC
TRBD1,TRBV11-2,TRBJ1-2,.,CASSLVLGQGRPANYGYTF,TGTGCCAGCAGCTTAGTTTTGGGACAGGGTCGACCAGCTAACTATGGCTACACCTTC
.,TRBV6-6,TRBJ2-3,once,CASKSLTDTQYF,TGTGCCAGCAAGTCACTCACAGATACGCAGTATTTT
TRBD2,TRBV30,TRBJ2-5,.,CAWRGRDQETQYF,TGTGCCTGGAGAGGGAGGGATCAAGAGACCCAGTACTTC
.,TRBV30,TRBJ1-6,.,CAWTQGYSPLHF,TGTGCCTGGACTCAAGGTTATTCACCCCTCCACTTT
.,TRBV27,TRBJ2-2,.,CASYPRDTNTGELFF,TGTGCCAGCTATCCCCGGGACACGAACACCGGGGAGCTGTTTTTT
.,TRBV5-1,TRBJ1-4,few,CASSPGAHGEKLFF,TGCGCCAGCAGCCCGGGGGCGCATGGTGAAAAACTGTTTTTT
TRBD2,TRBV4-1,TRBJ2-1,.,CASSLPPSLAGYNEQFF,TGCGCCAGCAGCCTCCCCCCGAGCCTAGCGGGGTACAATGAGCAGTTCTTC
.,TRBV6-1,TRBJ1-1,.,CASSDDGNTEAFF,TGTGCCAGCAGTGACGACGGTAACACTGAAGCTTTCTTT
TRBD2,TRBV5-1,TRBJ2-1,many,CASSLEGTSGGRNEQFF,TGCGCCAGCAGCTTGGAAGGGACTAGCGGGGGCCGCAATGAGCAGTTCTTC